This entry features one T cell receptor beta chain sequence. Investigators isolated RNA and reverse transcribed it into cDNA to act as the sequencing template. Only in-frame clones appear in the TCRdb table, and some are missing; sequencing was by immunoSEQ multiplex PCR. The sample records 150,000 or so clones, 50% to 65% being singletons. These data originate in a study of CD8+ T cells in alopecia areata. Samples from alopecia areata patients were lesional scalp punch biopsies and peripheral blood. Per germline, CDR1 SGHVS and CDR2 FQNEAQ. This CDR3 spans 18 amino acids. V lost 1 base and J lost 3, with 19 bases in between.

The sequence was obtained from a human donor with alopecia areata. The sequences come from CD8+ T cells sorted from blood, collected at week 0. The chain links TRBV7-8 to TRBJ1-5; weak D call: TRBD1 (6 bases). The CDR3 region has the DNA TGTGCCAGCAGCTTAGACACCCAAAGGGGGACGGACAATCAGCCCCAGCATTTT. It specifies CASSLDTQRGTDNQPQHF.